This entry concerns a single T cell receptor (beta chain). Its specificity is not known. The CDR3 is made up of 16 amino acids. The V gene's germline CDR1 is SGDLS and CDR2 YYNGEE. In preparing the TRB cDNA libraries, 5' RACE with UMI labels was used. From its re-call of the 5' RACE reads, TCRdb lists each CDR3 protein once, without DNA. The sample table includes roughly 89,000 distinct CDR3 sequences. Within the CD8+ T cell compartment, naive cells were CD45RO-CCR7+CD27+CD95-. This sample was included in a study of CXCR3-negative and CXCR3-positive naive CD8 T cells. General study results and limits: Both of the naive subsets showed about the same high diversity, but memory CD8+ cells had much less.

This sequence originates from a human donor in good health. Some clones in this sample may be carry-over from other donors' samples. Source material: naive CXCR3- CD8+ T cells from blood. The subset is: CD45RO-CCR7+CD27+CD95- naive CD8+ T cells lacking CXCR3 (TNR3-). V gene TRBV9 combines with J gene TRBJ2-1. The CDR3 loop reads CASSVGSTQDHNEQFF.